These 30 T cell receptor beta chains originate from one sample sequenced in a study of blood T cells in healthy people across ages. Next came a second PCR, run for roughly 6 to 11 cycles, which used a sample-barcoded 5' primer along with a J-beta primer mix. MiXCR was run by TCRdb on the 5' RACE reads, yielding one entry per CDR3 protein. The repertoire consists of roughly 1.5 million distinct CDR3 sequences, with roughly 43% occurring once and the leading ten covering around 4%. The material sequenced was blood. All receptors come from a woman aged 18-35 years in good health.

This clonotype came up a few times. This rearrangement joins TRBV9 to TRBJ1-1; weak D call: TRBD1 (6 bases). The V end lost 4 bases, the J end lost 5 bases, and 15 bases lay between the germline ends. The CDR3 is 14 amino acids. Germline assignment: CDR1 SGDLS and CDR2 YYNGEE. DNA of the CDR3: TGTGCCAGCAGCCCAAGGACAGTTGGAACTGAAGCTTTCTTT. Amino acids: CASSPRTVGTEAFF.

The chain uses TRBV12-3 or TRBV12-4 and TRBJ2-5; no reliable D call. The CDR3 sequence is 13 residues long. The V end was cut by 7 bases, the J end by 5 bases, with 14 bases between. The chain's CDR3 is CASKLSGGETQYF. For the CDR3, the DNA is TGTGCCAGCAAATTGTCAGGCGGTGAGACCCAGTACTTC.

This clonotype was recorded many times. The chain carries TRBV7-9 and TRBJ1-4; 7 positions agree with TRBD1. This CDR3 spans 15 amino acids. After removal of 5 bases from V and 5 bases from J, the junction contained 8 bases not matched to a gene. Germline V gene data show CDR1 as SEHNR and CDR2 as FQNEAQ (reference sequence). CDR3 amino acids: CASSPQGGENEKLFF. The CDR3 DNA reads as TGTGCCAGCAGCCCCCAGGGGGGGGAGAATGAAAAACTGTTTTTT.

This clonotype was recorded only once. This chain connects TRBV28 to TRBJ2-4; D is uncertain. CDR1 is MDHEN and CDR2 is SYDVKM in the germline V gene. The V and J ends lost 3 bases and 1 base respectively, with 16 bases between them. The CDR3 has 17 residues. The CDR3 sequence: CASSFSYGMPAKNIQYF. The DNA for the CDR3 is TGTGCCAGCAGTTTTTCTTACGGCATGCCGGCCAAAAACATTCAGTACTTC.

This chain connects TRBV29-1 to TRBJ1-1, with unresolved D. Trimming removed 4 bases from V and 7 bases from J, with 7 bases in between. Looked up from germline, CDR1 is SQVTM and CDR2 is ANQGSEA. The CDR3 is 10 residues long. The CDR3 DNA is TGCAGCGTTGCCAGCCATGAAGCTTTCTTT. Protein sequence: CSVASHEAFF.

This chain connects TRBV11-2 to TRBJ1-4, with TRBD1 identical over 8 bases. The CDR3 is made up of 15 amino acids. CDR1 is SGHAT and CDR2 is FQNNGV in the germline V gene. V gave up 5 bases and J gave up 4 bases; unmatched junction bases: 6. The DNA for the CDR3 is TGTGCCAGCAGCCCTTGGACAGGGTTTAATGAAAAACTGTTTTTT. Residues: CASSPWTGFNEKLFF.

This clonotype was recorded a few times. The chain joins TRBV10-1 to TRBJ1-5; no clear D gene. With 2 bases removed from V and 4 bases from J, the gap between germline ends came to 6 bases. The CDR3 contains 13 residues. Per the germline V gene, CDR1 is WNHNN and CDR2 is SYGVQD (reference sequence). CDR3 amino acids: CASSEDPNQPQHF. The CDR3 nucleotides are TGCGCCAGCAGTGAGGACCCTAATCAGCCCCAGCATTTT.

The V gene is TRBV28, the J gene TRBJ2-1; TRBD2 agrees at 7 bases. After removal of 3 bases from V and 2 bases from J, the junction contained 7 bases not matched to a gene. The CDR3 runs 16 residues. Germline V gene data show CDR1 as MDHEN and CDR2 as SYDVKM. The CDR3 bases are TGTGCCAGCAGTTTTGGGGGGGATACCCCCTACAATGAGCAGTTCTTC. Translated, it gives CASSFGGDTPYNEQFF. The full variable domain, its missing parts supplied by reference TRBV28 and TRBJ2-1, is DVKVTQSSRYLVKRTGEKVFLECVQDMDHENMFWYRQDPGLGLRLIYFSYDVKMKEKGDIPEGYSVSREKKERFSLILESASTNQTSMYLCASSFGGDTPYNEQFFGPGTRLTVL.

Only a few counts were recorded for this clonotype. The V and J genes are TRBV9 and TRBJ1-5; no firm D call. V was cut by 0 bases and J by 0 bases, with 7 bases left in between. The germline V gene has CDR1 SGDLS and CDR2 YYNGEE. The CDR3 runs to 15 residues. The CDR3 sequence: CASSVAGPSNQPQHF. CDR3 nucleotides: TGTGCCAGCAGCGTAGCCGGGCCTAGCAATCAGCCCCAGCATTTT. Full variable domain (remainder filled in from reference TRBV9 and TRBJ1-5): DSGVTQTPKHLITATGQRVTLRCSPRSGDLSVYWYQQSLDQGLQFLIQYYNGEERAKGNILERFSAQQFPDLHSELNLSSLELGDSALYFCASSVAGPSNQPQHFGDGTRLSIL.

This clonotype was seen a few times. This sequence joins TRBV7-2 and TRBJ2-3; D is uncertain. With 5 bases removed from V and 6 bases from J, the gap between germline ends came to 12 bases. Germline CDR1 SGHTA, CDR2 FQGNSA. This CDR3 region has 13 residues. The CDR3 bases are TGTGCCAGCAGCGCGCCGGTGAGGGATACGCAGTATTTT. It specifies CASSAPVRDTQYF.

This clonotype has a handful of counts. The chain carries TRBV4-1 and TRBJ1-1, with TRBD1 matching over 7 bases. The CDR3 has 16 amino acids. With V trimmed by 6 bases and J by 3 bases, 13 bases remained unmatched. Germline V lookup: CDR1 MGHRA, CDR2 YSYEKL. CDR3 coding DNA: TGCGCCAGCAGGCGAACTCACAGGGGCGCGGACACTGAAGCTTTCTTT. Translating it yields CASRRTHRGADTEAFF.

The table lists this clonotype with a few counts. The chain combines TRBV25-1 with TRBJ1-1; D is ambiguous. Germline V gene data show CDR1 as MGHDK and CDR2 as SYGVNS. The germline V and J ends were trimmed by 3 bases and 2 bases, with 16 bases remaining between them. The CDR3 runs to 16 residues. The CDR3 protein is CASSESQPGFNTEAFF. The CDR3, as DNA: TGTGCCAGCAGTGAGTCACAGCCGGGCTTTAACACTGAAGCTTTCTTT.

The chain has TRBV30 and TRBJ2-5, with D tentatively TRBD2 (5 bases). The CDR3 runs to 12 residues. The germline V gene encodes CDR1 GTSNPN and CDR2 SVGIG (reference sequence). Trimming cost V 2 bases and J 3 bases, with 7 bases left between them. The CDR3 nucleotides read TGTGCCTGGAGTAGTAGCGAAGAGACCCAGTACTTC. Its protein product is CAWSSSEETQYF.

This clonotype is a singleton in its sample. CDR3 bases: TGTGCCAGCAGCGGAGGACAGGGGAAAACAGATACGCAGTATTTT. Amino acids: CASSGGQGKTDTQYF. The chain recombines TRBV6-1 with TRBJ2-3; 9 nucleotides agree with TRBD1. Unmatched junction bases numbered 7, after V lost 6 bases and J lost 3 bases. The germline V gene has CDR1 MNHNS and CDR2 SASEGT. The CDR3 spans 15 residues.

This clonotype was recorded a few times. CDR3 nucleotide sequence: TGCGCCAGCAGCTTGGAAGATGCACTAGCGGGGCCCAAAAACATTCAGTACTTC. Encoded protein: CASSLEDALAGPKNIQYF. This chain links TRBV5-1 with TRBJ2-4, with TRBD2 identical over 10 bases. The CDR3 has 18 residues. The V segment lost 0 bases and the J segment 2 bases; nucleotides outside the gene matches: 8. The germline CDR1 and CDR2 sequences are SGHRS and YFSETQ.

With respect to this clonotype: A much larger clone is a single base away; this may be a read error. The V gene is TRBV20-1, the J gene TRBJ1-2; TRBD1 is a possible D gene (5 bases). There are 12 residues in the CDR3. Looked up from germline, CDR1 is DFQATT and CDR2 is SNEGSKA (reference sequence). V was pared by 1 base and J by 4 bases, with 7 bases between. CDR3 sequence: CSARGGAYGYTF. The CDR3 DNA reads TGCAGTGCTAGAGGCGGGGCCTATGGCTACACCTTC.

There are many counts of this clonotype. This chain joins TRBV4-1 and TRBJ2-3; 16 bases are a match to TRBD2. Unmatched junction bases numbered 13, after V lost 4 bases and J lost 3 bases. This CDR3 has 20 residues. Looked up from germline, CDR1 is MGHRA and CDR2 is YSYEKL. The CDR3, as DNA: TGCGCCAGCAGCCGTCCGGGACTAGCGGGGGGGCCGACCAGAACAGATACGCAGTATTTT. Amino acid sequence: CASSRPGLAGGPTRTDTQYF.

At least ten counts were recorded for this clonotype. The chain employs TRBV15 and TRBJ1-2; no clear D gene. The germline V gene encodes CDR1 LNHNV and CDR2 YYDKDF (reference sequence). The CDR3 consists of 14 residues. V gave up 2 bases and J gave up 3 bases, with 10 bases separating them. The CDR3 nucleotides read TGTGCCACCAGCAGAACGGACGGATACTATGGCTACACCTTC. This sequence encodes CATSRTDGYYGYTF. The full variable domain, its missing parts supplied by reference TRBV15 and TRBJ1-2, is DAMVIQNPRYQVTQFGKPVTLSCSQTLNHNVMYWYQQKSSQAPKLLFHYYDKDFNNEADTPDNFQSRRPNTSFCFLDIRSPGLGDTAMYLCATSRTDGYYGYTFGSGTRLTVV.

The gene calls are TRBV20-1 and TRBJ2-3; TRBD1 is a possible D gene (6 bases). Germline CDR1 and CDR2: DFQATT and SNEGSKA (reference sequence). Trimming shortened V by 3 bases and J by 4 bases, and 14 bases separated the two germline ends. This CDR3 comprises 14 residues. The CDR3 region is CSASGGQTADTQYF. CDR3 coding DNA: TGCAGTGCTAGCGGAGGACAGACCGCAGATACGCAGTATTTT.

Notes on this clonotype: A junction end diverges from the germline sequence, so it may reflect a read error. V usage is TRBV9 and J usage is TRBJ2-5; the D call may be TRBD1 or TRBD2 (5 bases each). Per germline, CDR1 SGDLS and CDR2 YYNGEE. The CDR3 runs 14 residues. CDR3 DNA sequence: TGTGCCAGCCGCGTAGCTGGGACGAAAGAGACCCAGTACTTC. Translated: CASRVAGTKETQYF.

The chain carries TRBV6-5 and TRBJ2-1; the D gene could be TRBD1 or TRBD2 (6 bases each). V was shortened by 5 bases and J by 10 bases, with 12 bases between the two germline ends. The CDR3 is 12 residues long. CDR1 and CDR2 (germline): MNHEY, SVGAGI. As DNA, the CDR3 is TGTGCCAGCAGTCAGAGGGGGGTGGAGCAGTTCTTC. It encodes CASSQRGVEQFF.

The genes are TRBV25-1 and TRBJ2-2, with D hard to call. This CDR3 contains 15 residues. Germline CDR1 reads MGHDK; CDR2 reads SYGVNS. Deletions cut 3 bases from V and 2 bases from J, with 10 bases between. The CDR3 sequence: CASSDRRTNTGELFF. Written as DNA, the CDR3 is TGTGCCAGCAGTGACCGGCGAACTAACACCGGGGAGCTGTTTTTT. Drawing the rest from reference TRBV25-1 and TRBJ2-2, the complete variable domain is EADIYQTPRYLVIGTGKKITLECSQTMGHDKMYWYQQDPGMELHLIHYSYGVNSTEKGDLSSESTVSRIRTEHFPLTLESARPSHTSQYLCASSDRRTNTGELFFGEGSRLTVL.

The V gene is TRBV10-3, the J gene TRBJ2-7, with 10 bases fitting TRBD2. CDR1 is ENHRY and CDR2 is SYGVKD in the germline V gene. V shed 6 bases and J 2 bases; nucleotides not matched to a gene: 4. The CDR3 totals 14 residues. CDR3 sequence (DNA): TGTGCCATCAGGGGACTAGCGAACACCTACGAGCAGTACTTC. Protein: CAIRGLANTYEQYF.

This sequence joins TRBV7-9 and TRBJ1-3; D ambiguous. Trimming pared 6 bases from V and 2 bases from J, leaving 8 bases between. Germline loops: CDR1 SEHNR, CDR2 FQNEAQ (reference sequence). CDR3 length: 13 amino acids. CDR3 in DNA: TGTGCCAGCAGGGATCTGACTGGAAACACCATATATTTT. Translating gives CASRDLTGNTIYF.

This clonotype was observed a handful of times. The CDR3 loop reads CASSPTGSPYNEQFF. Written as DNA, the CDR3 is TGTGCCAGCAGCCCGACAGGGTCACCTTACAATGAGCAGTTCTTC. The chain combines TRBV11-2 with TRBJ2-1; 7 bases match TRBD1. Germline lookup yields CDR1 SGHAT and CDR2 FQNNGV. This CDR3 is built from 15 residues. The J segment lost 4 bases and the V segment lost 5 bases, leaving 8 bases of the junction unmatched.

The genes are TRBV20-1 and TRBJ1-1; no clear D gene. The CDR3 runs to 12 residues. CDR1 is DFQATT and CDR2 is SNEGSKA in the germline V gene (reference sequence). Trimming shortened V by 1 base and J by 3 bases, and 6 bases separated the two germline ends. CDR3 protein: CSARGPDTEAFF. The DNA for the CDR3 is TGCAGTGCTAGAGGACCGGACACTGAAGCTTTCTTT.

This clonotype was seen repeatedly, ten times or more. The rearrangement links TRBV7-8 to TRBJ2-1; 10 bases are shared with TRBD1. J gave up 7 bases and V 5 bases, and 5 bases lay outside the gene matches. The CDR3 consists of 14 residues. CDR1 SGHVS and CDR2 FQNEAQ come from the germline V gene. For the CDR3, the DNA is TGTGCCAGCAGCGGGGACAGGGGAGGGAATGAGCAGTTCTTC. Protein sequence: CASSGDRGGNEQFF.

V is TRBV7-9 and J is TRBJ2-3; D not resolved. This CDR3 is 16 amino acids long. The germline CDR1 and CDR2 sequences are SEHNR and FQNEAQ (reference sequence). Between the trimmed V and J ends, which lost 5 bases and 0 bases, there was a span of 15 bases. In DNA form, the CDR3 reads TGTGCCAGCAGCCCCCGGACGTTTGAGAGCACAGATACGCAGTATTTT. Protein sequence: CASSPRTFESTDTQYF.

This clonotype has a handful of counts. The rearrangement joins TRBV7-6 to TRBJ2-5; the D is unclear. Germline lookup yields CDR1 SGHVS and CDR2 FNYEAQ. The V gene lost 4 bases and the J gene lost 5 bases, with 14 bases spanning the gap. This CDR3 has 14 residues. DNA of the CDR3: TGTGCCAGCAGCTCCGAGTTGGTCGGGGAGACCCAGTACTTC. This codes for CASSSELVGETQYF.

This clonotype was recorded a few times. The chain has TRBV9 and TRBJ2-3, with D tentatively TRBD2 (7 bases). V was clipped by 0 bases and J by 5 bases, with 19 bases between them. In germline, CDR1 is SGDLS, CDR2 YYNGEE. This CDR3 comprises 17 residues. The CDR3 reads CASSVGAGGLGIDTQYF. CDR3 sequence (DNA): TGTGCCAGCAGCGTAGGGGCCGGGGGGCTAGGAATAGATACGCAGTATTTT.